Described below is a single TCR beta chain sequence and its context. Its antigen is unidentified. Profiling relied on immunoSEQ multiplex PCR, and the TCRdb table lists in-frame clones only, not all of them. The sample lists fewer than 1.6 million clones, approximately 98.5% seen once, with roughly 0.35% in the top ten. This entry comes from a study of shared clonotypes between healthy human individuals. Overall study findings and caveats: Estimated richness values were generally larger in naive subsets than in memory subsets.

What was sequenced was naive CD4+ T cells sorted from blood. Subset described: CD45RA+ positively selected. This clonotype originated in a man between 25 and 39 years old in good health.

For the CDR3, the DNA is TGTGCCAGCAGCTTGGGGCGCTACGAGCAGTACTTC. Translating gives CASSLGRYEQYF. The chain uses TRBV5-6 and TRBJ2-7, with D hard to call. The CDR3 covers 12 residues. Trimming stripped 0 bases from V and 3 bases from J, with 4 bases between. Germline CDR1 is SGHDT and CDR2 is YYEEEE.